The clone carrying this T cell receptor beta chain was recorded once. In the study's own analysis: Reference gene primer amplification gave nucleated cell count estimates. Sequenced by immunoSEQ multiplex PCR; TCRdb stores in-frame clones only, minus some. V and J calls plus clone size are reproduced from that table; the DNA served to infer D and trimming. The sample yields some 210,000 clones, 75% to 90% seen once. The entry originates in a study of blood T cell repertoires in COVID-19. As for the study in general: In each case, the material was cDNA or gDNA derived from T cells, B-cell-depleted T cells, or PBMCs.

This CDR3 is built from 15 residues. Trimming removed 4 bases from V and 1 base from J; junction bases left unmatched: 7. The germline gives CDR1 SGHRS, CDR2 YFSETQ. The chain recombines TRBV5-1 with TRBJ2-5; 7 nucleotides agree with TRBD1. Sequencing was carried out using peripheral blood. The receptor comes from a woman aged 40 to 50 with acute or convalescent COVID-19. The CDR3 nucleotides are TGCGCCAGCAGCCCCTTCGGACAGGTCCAAGAGACCCAGTACTTC. Amino acid sequence: CASSPFGQVQETQYF. Using reference TRBV5-1 and TRBJ2-5 for the parts outside the CDR3, the full variable domain is KAGVTQTPRYLIKTRGQQVTLSCSPISGHRSVSWYQQTPGQGLQFLFEYFSETQRNKGNFPGRFSGRQFSNSRSEMNVSTLELGDSALYLCASSPFGQVQETQYFGPGTRLLVL.